This TCR beta chain was captured by sequencing in a study of T-cell memory formation after mild COVID-19. Study information: TCR clusters mostly belonged to single donors.

This clonotype was recorded at least ten times. As yet, its antigen is unknown. 5'RACE with constant-segment primers yielded barcoded, UMI-tagged TCR alpha and TCR beta cDNA libraries. TCRdb re-called the 5' RACE reads with MiXCR, one entry per CDR3 protein. The sample records 350,000 to 500,000 distinct CDR3 sequences, 15% to 25% being singletons. Study observations and caveats: Nothing showed for sure that second-wave clones peaking on day 37 were SARS-CoV-2 specific. Some clones that responded turned up in pre-infection memory, which suggests that cross-reactive memory joined in.

Trimming stripped 3 bases from V and 10 bases from J, with 13 bases between. The CDR3 is 13 residues long. The genes are TRBV12-3 or TRBV12-4 and TRBJ2-1; D is ambiguous. The TCR originated in an adult woman who had mild COVID-19 (a few samples of this study predate the infection). Cell type and time point are not known. The sequenced sample consisted of PBMCs or a T cell subset sorted from them (not recorded which). CDR3 DNA: TGTGCCAGCAGTTTCGACCCTAGTGGAGAGCAGTTCTTC. Translated, it gives CASSFDPSGEQFF.